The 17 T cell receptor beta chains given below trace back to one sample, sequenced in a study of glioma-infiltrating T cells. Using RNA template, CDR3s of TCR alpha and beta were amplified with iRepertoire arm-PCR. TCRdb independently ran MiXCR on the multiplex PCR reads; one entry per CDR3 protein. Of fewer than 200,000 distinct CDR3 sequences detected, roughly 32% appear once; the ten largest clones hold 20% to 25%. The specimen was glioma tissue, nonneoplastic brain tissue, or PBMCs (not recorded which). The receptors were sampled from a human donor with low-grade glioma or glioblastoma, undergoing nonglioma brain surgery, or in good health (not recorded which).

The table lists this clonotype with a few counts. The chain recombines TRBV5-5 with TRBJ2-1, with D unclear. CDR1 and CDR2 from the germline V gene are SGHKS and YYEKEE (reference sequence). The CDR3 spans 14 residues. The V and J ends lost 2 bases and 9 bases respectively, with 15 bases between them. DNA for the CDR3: TGTGCCAGCAGCTTTTACTCCACACGCCGTGAGCAGTTCTTC. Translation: CASSFYSTRREQFF.

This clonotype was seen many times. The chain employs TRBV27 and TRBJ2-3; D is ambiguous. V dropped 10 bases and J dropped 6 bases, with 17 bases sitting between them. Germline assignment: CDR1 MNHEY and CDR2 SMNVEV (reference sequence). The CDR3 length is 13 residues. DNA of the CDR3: TGTGCCACCGCCTGGGCCATTTTCGATACGCAGTATTTT. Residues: CATAWAIFDTQYF.

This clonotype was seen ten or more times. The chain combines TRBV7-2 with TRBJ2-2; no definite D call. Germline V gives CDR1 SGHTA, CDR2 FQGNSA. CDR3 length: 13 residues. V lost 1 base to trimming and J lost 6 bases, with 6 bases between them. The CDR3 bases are TGTGCCAGCAGCTTAGTTCCGGCCGGGGAGCTGTTTTTT. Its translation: CASSLVPAGELFF. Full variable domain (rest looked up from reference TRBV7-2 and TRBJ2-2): GAGVSQSPSNKVTEKGKDVELRCDPISGHTALYWYRQSLGQGLEFLIYFQGNSAPDKSGLPSDRFSAERTGGSVSTLTIQRTQQEDSAVYLCASSLVPAGELFFGEGSRLTVL.

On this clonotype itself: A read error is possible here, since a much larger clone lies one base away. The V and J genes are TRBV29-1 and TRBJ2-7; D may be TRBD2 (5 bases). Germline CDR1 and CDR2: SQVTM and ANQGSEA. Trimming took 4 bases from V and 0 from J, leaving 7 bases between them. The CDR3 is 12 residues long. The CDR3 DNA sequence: TGCAGCGTTGGAGGGATCTCCTACGAGCAGTACTTC. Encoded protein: CSVGGISYEQYF.

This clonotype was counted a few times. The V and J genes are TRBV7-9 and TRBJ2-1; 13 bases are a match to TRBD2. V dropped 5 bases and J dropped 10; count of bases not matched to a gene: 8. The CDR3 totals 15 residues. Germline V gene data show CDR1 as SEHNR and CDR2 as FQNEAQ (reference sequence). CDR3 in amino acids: CASSLRPGLAGEQFF. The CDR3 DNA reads TGTGCCAGCAGCCTAAGGCCGGGACTAGCGGGAGAGCAGTTCTTC.

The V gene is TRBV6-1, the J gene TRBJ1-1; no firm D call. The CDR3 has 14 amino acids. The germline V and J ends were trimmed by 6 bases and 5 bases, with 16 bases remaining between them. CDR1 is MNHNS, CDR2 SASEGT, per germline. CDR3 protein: CASRPERVWTEAFF. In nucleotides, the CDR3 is TGTGCCAGCAGACCGGAGAGGGTGTGGACTGAAGCTTTCTTT.

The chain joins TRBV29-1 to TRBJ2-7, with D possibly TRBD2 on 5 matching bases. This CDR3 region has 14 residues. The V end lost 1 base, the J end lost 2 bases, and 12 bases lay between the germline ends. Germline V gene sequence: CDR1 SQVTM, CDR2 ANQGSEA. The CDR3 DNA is TGCAGCGTTGAAGGGATACTAGGGACCTACGAGCAGTACTTC. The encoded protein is CSVEGILGTYEQYF.

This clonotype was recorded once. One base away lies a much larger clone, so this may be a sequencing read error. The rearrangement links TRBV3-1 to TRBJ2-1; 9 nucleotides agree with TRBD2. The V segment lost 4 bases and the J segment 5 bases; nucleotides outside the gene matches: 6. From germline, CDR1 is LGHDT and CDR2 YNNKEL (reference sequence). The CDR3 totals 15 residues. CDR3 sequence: CASSRIRLADNEQFF. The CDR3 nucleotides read TGTGCCAGCAGCCGGATTAGACTAGCGGACAATGAGCAGTTCTTC.

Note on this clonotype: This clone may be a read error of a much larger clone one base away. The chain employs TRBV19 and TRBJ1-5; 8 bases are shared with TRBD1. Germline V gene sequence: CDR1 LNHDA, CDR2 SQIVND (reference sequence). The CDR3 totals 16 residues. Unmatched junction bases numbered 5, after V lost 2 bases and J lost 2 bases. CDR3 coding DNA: TGTGCCAGTAGTATATCAGGGGGCGTAGGCAATCAGCCCCAGCATTTT. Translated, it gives CASSISGGVGNQPQHF.

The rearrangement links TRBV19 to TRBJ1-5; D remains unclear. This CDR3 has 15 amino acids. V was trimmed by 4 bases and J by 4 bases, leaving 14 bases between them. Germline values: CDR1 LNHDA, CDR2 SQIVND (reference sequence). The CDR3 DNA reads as TGTGCCAGTAGTACCCCTCTCCCCGCTAATCAGCCCCAGCATTTT. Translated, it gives CASSTPLPANQPQHF.

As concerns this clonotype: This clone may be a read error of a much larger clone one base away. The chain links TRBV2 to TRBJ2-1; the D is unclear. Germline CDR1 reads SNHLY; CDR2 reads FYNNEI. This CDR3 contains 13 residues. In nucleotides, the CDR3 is TGTGCCAGCAGTGAACTGGGCTACAATGGGCAGTTCTTC. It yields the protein CASSELGYNGQFF.

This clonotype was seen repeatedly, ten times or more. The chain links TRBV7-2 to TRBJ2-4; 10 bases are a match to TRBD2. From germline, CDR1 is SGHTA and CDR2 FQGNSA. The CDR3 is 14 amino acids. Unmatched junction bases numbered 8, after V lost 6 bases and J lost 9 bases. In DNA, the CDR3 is TGTGCCAGCAGTACCGGACTAGCGGTTGGCATTCAGTACTTC. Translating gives CASSTGLAVGIQYF.

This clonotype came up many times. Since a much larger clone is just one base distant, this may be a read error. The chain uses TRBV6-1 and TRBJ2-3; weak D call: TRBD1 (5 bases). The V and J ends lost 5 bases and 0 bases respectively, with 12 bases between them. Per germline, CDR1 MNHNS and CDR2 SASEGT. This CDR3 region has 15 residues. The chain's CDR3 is CASSRSRASTDTQYF. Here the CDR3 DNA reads TGTGCCAGCAGTCGCAGCAGGGCTAGCACAGATACGCAGTATTTT.

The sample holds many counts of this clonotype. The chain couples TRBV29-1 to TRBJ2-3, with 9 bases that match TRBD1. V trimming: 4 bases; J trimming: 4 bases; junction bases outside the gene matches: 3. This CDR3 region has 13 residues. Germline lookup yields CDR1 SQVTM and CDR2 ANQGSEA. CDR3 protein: CSVAGTGSDTQYF. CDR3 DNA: TGCAGCGTTGCCGGGACAGGGTCAGATACGCAGTATTTT.

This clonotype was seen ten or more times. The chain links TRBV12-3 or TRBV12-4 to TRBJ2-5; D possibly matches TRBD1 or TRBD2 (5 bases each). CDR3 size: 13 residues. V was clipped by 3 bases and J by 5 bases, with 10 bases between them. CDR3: CASSLDGAETQYF. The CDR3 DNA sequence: TGTGCCAGCAGTTTGGACGGGGCCGAGACCCAGTACTTC.

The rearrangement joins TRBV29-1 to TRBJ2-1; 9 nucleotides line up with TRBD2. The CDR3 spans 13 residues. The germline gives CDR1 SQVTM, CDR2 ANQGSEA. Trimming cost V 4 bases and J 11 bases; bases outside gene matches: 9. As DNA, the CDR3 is TGCAGCGTTGCCCCCGGGCTAGCGGGGAAGCAGTTCTTC. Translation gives CSVAPGLAGKQFF.

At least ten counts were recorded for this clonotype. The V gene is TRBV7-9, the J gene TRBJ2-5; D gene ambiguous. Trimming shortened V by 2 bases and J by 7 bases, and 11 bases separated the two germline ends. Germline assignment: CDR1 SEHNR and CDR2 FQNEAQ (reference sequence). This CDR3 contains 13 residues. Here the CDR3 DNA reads TGTGCCAGCAGCTTACCCAGTGCCGGGACCCAGTACTTC. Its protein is CASSLPSAGTQYF.